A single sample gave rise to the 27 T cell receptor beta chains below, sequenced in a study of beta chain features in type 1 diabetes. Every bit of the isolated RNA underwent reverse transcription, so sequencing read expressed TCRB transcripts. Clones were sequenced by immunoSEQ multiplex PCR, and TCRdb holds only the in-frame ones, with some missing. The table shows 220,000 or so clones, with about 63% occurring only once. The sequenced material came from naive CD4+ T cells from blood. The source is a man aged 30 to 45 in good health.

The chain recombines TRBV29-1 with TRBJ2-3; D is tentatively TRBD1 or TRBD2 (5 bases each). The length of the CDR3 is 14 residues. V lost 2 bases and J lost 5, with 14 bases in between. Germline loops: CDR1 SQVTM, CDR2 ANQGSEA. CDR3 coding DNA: TGCAGCGTTGAAAAGCTCCAGGGAGTAGATACGCAGTATTTT. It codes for CSVEKLQGVDTQYF.

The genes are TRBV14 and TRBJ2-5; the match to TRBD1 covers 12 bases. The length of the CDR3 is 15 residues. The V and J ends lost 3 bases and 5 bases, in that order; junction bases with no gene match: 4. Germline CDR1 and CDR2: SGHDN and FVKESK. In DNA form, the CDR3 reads TGTGCCAGCAGCCATGGGACAGGGGGCGTGGAGACCCAGTACTTC. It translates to CASSHGTGGVETQYF.

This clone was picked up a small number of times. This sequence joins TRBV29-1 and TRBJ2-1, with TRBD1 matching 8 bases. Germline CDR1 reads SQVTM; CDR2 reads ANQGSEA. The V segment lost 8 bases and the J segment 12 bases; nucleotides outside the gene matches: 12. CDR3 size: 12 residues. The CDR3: CSSTLGTGGQFF. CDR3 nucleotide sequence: TGCAGCTCAACTCTAGGGACAGGCGGGCAGTTCTTC.

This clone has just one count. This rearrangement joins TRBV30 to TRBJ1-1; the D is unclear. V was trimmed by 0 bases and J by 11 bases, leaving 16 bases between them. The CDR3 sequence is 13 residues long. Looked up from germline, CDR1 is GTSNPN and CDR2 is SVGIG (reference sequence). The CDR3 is CAWSVFGLGGAFF. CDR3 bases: TGTGCCTGGAGTGTATTCGGTCTAGGTGGGGCTTTCTTT.

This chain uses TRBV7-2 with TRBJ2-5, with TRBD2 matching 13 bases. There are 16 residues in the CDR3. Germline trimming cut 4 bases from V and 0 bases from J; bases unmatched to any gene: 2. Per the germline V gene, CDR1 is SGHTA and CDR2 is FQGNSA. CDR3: CASSSGLAGYQETQYF. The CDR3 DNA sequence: TGTGCCAGCAGCTCGGGACTAGCGGGGTACCAAGAGACCCAGTACTTC.

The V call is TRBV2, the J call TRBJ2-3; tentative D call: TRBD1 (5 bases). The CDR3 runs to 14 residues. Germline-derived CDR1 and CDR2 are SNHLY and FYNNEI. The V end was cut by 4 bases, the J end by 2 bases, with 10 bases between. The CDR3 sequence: CASSAARVTDTQYF. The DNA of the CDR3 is TGTGCCAGCAGTGCAGCCAGGGTCACAGATACGCAGTATTTT.

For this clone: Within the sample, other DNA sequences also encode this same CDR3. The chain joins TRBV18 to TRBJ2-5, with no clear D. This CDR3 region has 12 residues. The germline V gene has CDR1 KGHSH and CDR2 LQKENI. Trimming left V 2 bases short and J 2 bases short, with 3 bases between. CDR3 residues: CASSPNQETQYF. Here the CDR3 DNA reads TGTGCCAGCTCACCAAATCAAGAGACCCAGTACTTC.

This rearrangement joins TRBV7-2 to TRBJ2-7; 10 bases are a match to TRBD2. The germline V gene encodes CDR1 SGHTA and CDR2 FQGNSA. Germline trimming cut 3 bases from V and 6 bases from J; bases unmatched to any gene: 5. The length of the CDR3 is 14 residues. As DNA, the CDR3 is TGTGCCAGCAGCTTCTTCCTAGCGGGAGTCGAGCAGTACTTC. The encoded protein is CASSFFLAGVEQYF.

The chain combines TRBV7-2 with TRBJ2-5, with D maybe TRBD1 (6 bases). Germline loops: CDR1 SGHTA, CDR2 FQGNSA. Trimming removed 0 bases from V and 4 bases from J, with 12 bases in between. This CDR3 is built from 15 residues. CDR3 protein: CASSLAQGRSETQYF. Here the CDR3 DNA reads TGTGCCAGCAGCTTAGCGCAGGGGCGGTCAGAGACCCAGTACTTC.

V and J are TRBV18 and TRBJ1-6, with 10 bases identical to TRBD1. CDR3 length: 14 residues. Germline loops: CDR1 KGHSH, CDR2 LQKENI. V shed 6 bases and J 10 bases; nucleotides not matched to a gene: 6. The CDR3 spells CASSRGTGVSPLHF. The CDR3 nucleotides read TGTGCCAGCTCCCGGGGGACAGGGGTCTCACCCCTCCACTTT.

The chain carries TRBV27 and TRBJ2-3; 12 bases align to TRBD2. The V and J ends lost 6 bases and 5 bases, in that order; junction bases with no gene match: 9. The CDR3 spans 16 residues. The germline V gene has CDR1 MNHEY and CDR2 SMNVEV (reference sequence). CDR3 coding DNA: TGTGCCAGCAGCAAACCTAGCGGGGGGGCCGGAGATACGCAGTATTTT. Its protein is CASSKPSGGAGDTQYF.

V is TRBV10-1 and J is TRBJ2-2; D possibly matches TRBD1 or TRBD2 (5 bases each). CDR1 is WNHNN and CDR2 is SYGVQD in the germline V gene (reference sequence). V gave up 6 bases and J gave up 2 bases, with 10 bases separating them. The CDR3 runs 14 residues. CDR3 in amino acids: CASRGDLNTGELFF. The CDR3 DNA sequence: TGCGCCAGCAGGGGGGACCTCAACACCGGGGAGCTGTTTTTT.

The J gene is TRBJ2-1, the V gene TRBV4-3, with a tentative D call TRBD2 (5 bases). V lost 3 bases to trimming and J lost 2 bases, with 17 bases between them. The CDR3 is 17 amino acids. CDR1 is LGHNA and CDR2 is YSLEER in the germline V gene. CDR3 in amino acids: CASSQRLRSGAYNEQFF. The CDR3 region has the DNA TGCGCCAGCAGCCAGAGACTACGCTCCGGCGCCTACAATGAGCAGTTCTTC.

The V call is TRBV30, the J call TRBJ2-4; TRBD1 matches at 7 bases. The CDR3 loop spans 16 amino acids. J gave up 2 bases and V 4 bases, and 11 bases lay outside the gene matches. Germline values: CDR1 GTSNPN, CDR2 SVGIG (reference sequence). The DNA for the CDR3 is TGTGCCTGGATCCCGAGGGGGCGCGGGTCCAAAAACATTCAGTACTTC. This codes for CAWIPRGRGSKNIQYF. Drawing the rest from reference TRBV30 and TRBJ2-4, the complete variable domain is SQTIHQWPATLVQPVGSPLSLECTVEGTSNPNLYWYRQAAGRGLQLLFYSVGIGQISSEVPQNLSASRPQDRQFILSSKKLLLSDSGFYLCAWIPRGRGSKNIQYFGAGTRLSVL.

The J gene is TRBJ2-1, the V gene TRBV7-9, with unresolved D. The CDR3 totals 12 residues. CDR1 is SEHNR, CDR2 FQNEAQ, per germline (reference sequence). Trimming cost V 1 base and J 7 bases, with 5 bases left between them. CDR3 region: CASSLVGNEQFF. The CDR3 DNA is TGTGCCAGCAGCTTAGTGGGGAATGAGCAGTTCTTC.

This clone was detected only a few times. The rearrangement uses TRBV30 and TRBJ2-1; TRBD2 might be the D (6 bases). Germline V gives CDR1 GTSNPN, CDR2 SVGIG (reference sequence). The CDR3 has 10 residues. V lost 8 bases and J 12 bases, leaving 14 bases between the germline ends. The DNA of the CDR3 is TGTGCCCAGGGACTCCACGTGCAGTTCTTC. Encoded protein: CAQGLHVQFF.

The CDR3 DNA follows: TGTGCCAGCAGTCTATCGTCATACAATGAGCAGTTCTTC. It encodes CASSLSSYNEQFF. The J gene is TRBJ2-1, the V gene TRBV2, with no clear D. The CDR3 is made up of 13 amino acids. Trimming removed 5 bases from V and 4 bases from J, with 9 bases in between. Germline CDR1 is SNHLY and CDR2 is FYNNEI.

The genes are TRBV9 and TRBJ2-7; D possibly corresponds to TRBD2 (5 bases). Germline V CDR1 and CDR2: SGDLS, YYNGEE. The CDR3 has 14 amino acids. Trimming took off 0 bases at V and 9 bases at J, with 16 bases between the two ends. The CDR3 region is CASSVAPGVSGQYF. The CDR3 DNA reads TGTGCCAGCAGCGTAGCTCCCGGGGTTTCCGGGCAGTACTTC.

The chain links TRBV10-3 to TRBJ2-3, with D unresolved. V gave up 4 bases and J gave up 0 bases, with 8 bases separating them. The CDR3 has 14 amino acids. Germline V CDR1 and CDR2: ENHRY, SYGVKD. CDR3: CAISVGYSTDTQYF. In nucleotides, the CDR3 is TGTGCCATCAGTGTTGGCTACAGCACAGATACGCAGTATTTT.

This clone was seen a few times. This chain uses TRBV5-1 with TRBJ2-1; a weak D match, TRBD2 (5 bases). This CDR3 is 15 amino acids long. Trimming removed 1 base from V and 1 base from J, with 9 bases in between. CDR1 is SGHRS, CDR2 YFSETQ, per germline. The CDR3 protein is CASSLRTYSYNEQFF. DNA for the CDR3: TGCGCCAGCAGCTTGAGGACTTATTCCTACAATGAGCAGTTCTTC.

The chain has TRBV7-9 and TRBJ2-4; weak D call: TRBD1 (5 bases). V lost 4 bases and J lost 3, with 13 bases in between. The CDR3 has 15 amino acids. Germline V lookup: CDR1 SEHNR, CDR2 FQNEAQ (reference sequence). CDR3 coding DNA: TGTGCCAGCAGCTGGGGCCTCGATGGCAAAAACATTCAGTACTTC. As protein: CASSWGLDGKNIQYF. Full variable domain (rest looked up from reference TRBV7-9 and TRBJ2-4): DTGVSQNPRHKITKRGQNVTFRCDPISEHNRLYWYRQTLGQGPEFLTYFQNEAQLEKSRLLSDRFSAERPKGSFSTLEIQRTEQGDSAMYLCASSWGLDGKNIQYFGAGTRLSVL.

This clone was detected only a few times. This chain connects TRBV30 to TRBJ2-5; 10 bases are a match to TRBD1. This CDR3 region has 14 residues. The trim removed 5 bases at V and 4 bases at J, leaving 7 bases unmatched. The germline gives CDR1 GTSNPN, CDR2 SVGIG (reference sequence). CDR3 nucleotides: TGTGCCTGGGGCCAGGGACAGGGGCCAGAGACCCAGTACTTC. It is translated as CAWGQGQGPETQYF.

The CDR3 sequence is CASTGVTEAFF. The CDR3 DNA follows: TGTGCCAGCACAGGGGTCACTGAAGCTTTCTTT. This chain joins TRBV28 and TRBJ1-1; D might be TRBD1 (6 bases). Trimming stripped 7 bases from V and 4 bases from J, with 7 bases between. The germline V gene encodes CDR1 MDHEN and CDR2 SYDVKM. There are 11 residues in the CDR3.

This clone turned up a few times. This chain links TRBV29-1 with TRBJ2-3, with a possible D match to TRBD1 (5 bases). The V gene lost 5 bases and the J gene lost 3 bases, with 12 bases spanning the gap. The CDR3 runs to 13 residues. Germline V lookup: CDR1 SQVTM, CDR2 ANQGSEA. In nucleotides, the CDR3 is TGCAGCGTTTCCAGGGTTTTGACAGATACGCAGTATTTT. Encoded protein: CSVSRVLTDTQYF.

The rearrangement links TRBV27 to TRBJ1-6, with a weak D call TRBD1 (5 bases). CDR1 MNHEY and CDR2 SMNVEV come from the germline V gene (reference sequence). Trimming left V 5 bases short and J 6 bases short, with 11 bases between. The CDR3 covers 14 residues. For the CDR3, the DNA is TGTGCCAGCAGTCGGGGGGTTTCTAATTCACCCCTCCACTTT. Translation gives CASSRGVSNSPLHF.

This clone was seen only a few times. The CDR3 DNA is TGTGCCAGCAGCGTTACAATCAGCACAGATACGCAGTATTTT. It is translated as CASSVTISTDTQYF. The chain links TRBV9 to TRBJ2-3; D is unclear. V was cut by 2 bases and J by 0 bases, with 7 bases left in between. The germline CDR1 and CDR2 sequences are SGDLS and YYNGEE. The CDR3 is made up of 14 amino acids. The whole variable domain, filled in from reference TRBV9 and TRBJ2-3, reads DSGVTQTPKHLITATGQRVTLRCSPRSGDLSVYWYQQSLDQGLQFLIQYYNGEERAKGNILERFSAQQFPDLHSELNLSSLELGDSALYFCASSVTISTDTQYFGPGTRLTVL.

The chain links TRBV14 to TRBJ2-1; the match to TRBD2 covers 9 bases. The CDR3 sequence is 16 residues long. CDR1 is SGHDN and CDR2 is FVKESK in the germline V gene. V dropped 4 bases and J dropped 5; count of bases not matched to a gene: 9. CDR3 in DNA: TGTGCCAGCAGCCTGGGGTCTAGCGGGACCCACAATGAGCAGTTCTTC. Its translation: CASSLGSSGTHNEQFF. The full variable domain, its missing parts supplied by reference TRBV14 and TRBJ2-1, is EAGVTQFPSHSVIEKGQTVTLRCDPISGHDNLYWYRRVMGKEIKFLLHFVKESKQDESGMPNNRFLAERTGGTYSTLKVQPAELEDSGVYFCASSLGSSGTHNEQFFGPGTRLTVL.